This TCR beta chain was sequenced for a study of T cell responses to AZD1222 COVID-19 vaccine. Study findings and constraints: There were repertoire samples only from the period after the peak T cell response.

Germline CDR1 SEHNR, CDR2 FQNEAQ (reference sequence). V lost 4 bases and J lost 9, with 10 bases in between. The CDR3 loop spans 11 amino acids. Comment on this clone: Its antigen remains unidentified.

The data were produced by immunoSEQ multiplex PCR, yet TCRdb's version contains in-frame clones alone and is incomplete. The repertoire holds 150,000 or so clones, with about nine tenths as singletons. This sequence originates from an adult in good health. The V and J genes are TRBV7-9 and TRBJ2-7; no clear D gene. The source was peripheral blood, collected on day 0 of AZD1222 vaccination. The CDR3 region is CASSSTLGQYF. CDR3 coding DNA: TGTGCCAGCAGCTCGACTCTGGGGCAGTACTTC. The full variable domain, with the rest looked up from reference TRBV7-9 and TRBJ2-7, is DTGVSQNPRHKITKRGQNVTFRCDPISEHNRLYWYRQTLGQGPEFLTYFQNEAQLEKSRLLSDRFSAERPKGSFSTLEIQRTEQGDSAMYLCASSSTLGQYFGPGTRLTVT.